This paragraph covers one TCR beta chain sequence. Its specificity is unknown. Sequencing used immunoSEQ multiplex PCR; TCRdb keeps in-frame clones, though not all of them. The sample lists roughly 93,000 clones; roughly 92% were seen once. This entry belongs to a study of graft-versus-host responses after intestinal transplantation. With V trimmed by 3 bases and J by 7 bases, 12 bases remained unmatched. This CDR3 has 15 residues. The V gene's germline CDR1 is SGDLS and CDR2 YYNGEE. Study findings and constraints: The recipient marrow held GvH clones, and some of them showed up first in ileum or blood.

The chain links TRBV9 to TRBJ1-2; 7 bases fit TRBD1. Sequenced material: unstimulated CD8+ T cells sorted from spleen or lymph node cells, taken before transplant. This receptor was identified in a human donor who was the organ donor for an intestinal transplant. In DNA form, the CDR3 reads TGTGCCAGCAGCGCCCTACAGGGGTTAGTGAGTGGCTACACCTTC. It codes for CASSALQGLVSGYTF.